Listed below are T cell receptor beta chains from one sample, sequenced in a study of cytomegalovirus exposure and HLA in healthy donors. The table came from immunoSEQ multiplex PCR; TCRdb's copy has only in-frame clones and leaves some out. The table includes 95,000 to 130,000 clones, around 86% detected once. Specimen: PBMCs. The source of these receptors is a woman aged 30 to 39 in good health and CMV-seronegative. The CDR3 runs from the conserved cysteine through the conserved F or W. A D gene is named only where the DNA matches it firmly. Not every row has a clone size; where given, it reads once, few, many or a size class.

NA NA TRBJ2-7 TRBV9 TGTGCCAGCAGCCCAAACTCTGGCGAGCAGTACTTC CASSPNSGEQYF
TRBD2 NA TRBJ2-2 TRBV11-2 TGTGCCAGCAGCTTATGGACTAGCGGGTTCCCCGGGGAGCTGTTTTTT CASSLWTSGFPGELFF
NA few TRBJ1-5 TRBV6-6 TGTGCCAGCAGTTATTTCGGGGGTCAGCCCCAGCATTTT CASSYFGGQPQHF
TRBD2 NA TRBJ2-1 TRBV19 TGTGCCAGTAGTATTAAGAACCTAGCGGGACACGACAATGAGCAGTTCTTC CASSIKNLAGHDNEQFF
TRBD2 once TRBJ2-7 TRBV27 TGTGCCAGCAGTTCCTTTAGCGGGTCCTACGAGCAGTACTTC CASSSFSGSYEQYF
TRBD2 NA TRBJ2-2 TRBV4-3 TGCGCCAGCAGCCAGACCGCAGCGGGAGGGTTTAACACCGGGGAGCTGTTTTTT CASSQTAAGGFNTGELFF
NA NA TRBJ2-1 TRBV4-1 TGCGCCAGCAGCCAAGAGGGGGGACCAGAGCTTTACAATGAGCAGTTCTTC CASSQEGGPELYNEQFF
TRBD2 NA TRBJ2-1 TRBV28 TGTGCCAGCAGCCGAACGGGGCGGGAGGGCCTAATCCGTGAGCAGTTCTTC CASSRTGREGLIREQFF
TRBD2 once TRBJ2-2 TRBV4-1 TGCGCCAGCAGCCAAGATTTTAGCGGGAGGACGAACACCGGGGAGCTGTTTTTT CASSQDFSGRTNTGELFF
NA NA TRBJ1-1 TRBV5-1 TGCGCCAGCAGCGGAGGATACAGGGACGACGCTGAAGCTTTCTTT CASSGGYRDDAEAFF
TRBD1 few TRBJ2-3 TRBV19 TGTGCCAGTAGTATTCCCGGGACAGGGGGAGATACGCAGTATTTT CASSIPGTGGDTQYF
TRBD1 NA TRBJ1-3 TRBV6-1 TGTGCCAGCAGCGGACAGGAGACTGGAAACACCATATATTTT CASSGQETGNTIYF
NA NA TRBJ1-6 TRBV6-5 TGTGCCAGCAGTTTCCTTGGGCAGGGTAATTCACCCCTCCACTTT CASSFLGQGNSPLHF
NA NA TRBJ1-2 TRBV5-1 TGCGCCAGCAGCTTGGCGGGGAACTATGGCTACACCTTC CASSLAGNYGYTF
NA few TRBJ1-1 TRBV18 TGTGCCAGCTCACCTGACGACAGGCCTTGGAACACTGAAGCTTTCTTT CASSPDDRPWNTEAFF
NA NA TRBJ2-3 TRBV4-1 TGCGCCAGCAGCCAAGAGAGCGTCTCCACAGATACGCAGTATTTT CASSQESVSTDTQYF
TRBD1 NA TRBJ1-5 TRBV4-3 TGCGCCAGCAGCCAGGACAGGGTGAGTCAGCCCCAGCATTTT CASSQDRVSQPQHF
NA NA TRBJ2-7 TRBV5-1 TGCGCCAGCAGCTTGGCCGGAGGTGAGATAGCCGAGCAGTACTTC CASSLAGGEIAEQYF
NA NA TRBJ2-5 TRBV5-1 TGCGCCAGCAGCTTGGTCGCGGACTCCCAAGAGACCCAGTACTTC CASSLVADSQETQYF
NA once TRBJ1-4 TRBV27 TGTGCCAGCAGCCTATCACGTGGAGTAAAACTGTTTTTT CASSLSRGVKLFF
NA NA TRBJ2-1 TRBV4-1 TGCGCCAGCAGCCAGCTCTACAGTAGCTCCTACAATGAGCAGTTCTTC CASSQLYSSSYNEQFF
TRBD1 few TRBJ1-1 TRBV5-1 TGCGCCAGCACGGGACAGTCCAACACTGAAGCTTTCTTT CASTGQSNTEAFF
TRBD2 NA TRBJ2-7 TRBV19 TGTGCCAGTAGCCCATGGACTAGCGGGGTCTACGAGCAGTACTTC CASSPWTSGVYEQYF